This T cell receptor beta chain was sequenced in a study of sequential checkpoint blockade in melanoma. Study in general: After nivolumab or ipilimumab alone, some 20 patients had week-13 rebiopsies.

Stated treatment: randomized to nivolumab then ipilimumab (arm A) or the reverse (arm B). Germline V gives CDR1 MDHEN, CDR2 SYDVKM. V was pared by 6 bases and J by 4 bases, with 18 bases between. The CDR3 extends over 15 amino acids. This clone was seen only a few times. Profiled with immunoSEQ multiplex PCR; TCRdb holds only in-frame clones, not every one. This table has around 4,000 clones, 19% appearing once. The material sequenced was tumor tissue (inferred from file names), taken from a patient given nivolumab and ipilimumab in sequence. This receptor was obtained from a human patient with melanoma. Some clones in this sample may be carry-over from other donors' samples. The rearrangement joins TRBV28 to TRBJ1-2, with D possibly being TRBD1 (5 bases). Here the CDR3 reads CASRYSQEPFYGYTF. DNA of the CDR3: TGTGCCAGCAGGTACTCACAGGAACCTTTCTATGGCTACACCTTC.